The 18 T cell receptor beta chains reported below all come from one sample, sequenced in a study of CD8+ T cells in alopecia areata. Treatment defined: oral pan-JAK inhibitor, 5-10 mg twice daily. TCR sequencing used cDNA made by reverse transcription of extracted RNA. Produced via immunoSEQ multiplex PCR; TCRdb's table is partial and in-frame only. The sample shows over 150,000 clones, roughly 50% of them seen only once. Here the sequenced sample was CD8+ T cells sorted from blood, taken at week 24, from a patient treated with tofacitinib. These TCRs come from a human donor with alopecia areata.

The chain uses TRBV7-9 and TRBJ1-4; D call uncertain. Trimming left V 4 bases short and J 5 bases short, with 8 bases between. The CDR3 contains 13 residues. Germline CDR1 and CDR2: SEHNR and FQNEAQ (reference sequence). CDR3 sequence (DNA): TGTGCCAGCAGCTCCGGCTTAAATGAAAAACTGTTTTTT. Protein: CASSSGLNEKLFF.

This clone was seen a few times. This rearrangement joins TRBV11-2 to TRBJ1-1; D is perhaps TRBD1 (5 bases). The CDR3 has 14 residues. The germline gives CDR1 SGHAT, CDR2 FQNNGV. The V and J ends lost 4 bases and 1 base respectively, with 10 bases between them. For the CDR3, the DNA is TGTGCCAGCAGCTCAAGACAGACGAACACTGAAGCTTTCTTT. It codes for CASSSRQTNTEAFF.

The chain couples TRBV19 to TRBJ2-7; D might be TRBD1 (5 bases). V was cut by 2 bases and J by 5 bases, with 10 bases left in between. Germline CDR1 and CDR2: LNHDA and SQIVND (reference sequence). This CDR3 spans 13 amino acids. The CDR3 loop reads CASSILLGDEQYF. The CDR3 coding sequence is TGTGCCAGTAGTATACTCCTAGGGGACGAGCAGTACTTC.

This clone showed up just a few times. The gene calls are TRBV4-3 and TRBJ2-7, with a weak D call TRBD1 (6 bases). This CDR3 is 15 amino acids long. The germline CDR1 and CDR2 sequences are LGHNA and YSLEER. Trimming removed 0 bases at V and 1 base at J, with 10 bases between. The CDR3 DNA sequence: TGCGCCAGCAGCCAAGATCCCCAGGGGTCCTACGAGCAGTACTTC. It is translated as CASSQDPQGSYEQYF.

This chain uses TRBV7-8 with TRBJ1-4, with TRBD1 identical over 7 bases. The ends lost 5 bases at V and 6 bases at J; junction bases unmatched: 9. This CDR3 spans 15 amino acids. CDR1 is SGHVS, CDR2 FQNEAQ, per germline. CDR3: CASSQRVGTDEKLFF. CDR3 nucleotides: TGTGCCAGCAGCCAAAGAGTAGGGACAGATGAAAAACTGTTTTTT.

Turning to this clone: The sample has other DNA sequences that encode this CDR3 too. This chain uses TRBV29-1 with TRBJ1-1; no reliable D call. Trimming took off 6 bases at V and 8 bases at J, with 13 bases between the two ends. The CDR3 is 11 residues long. Per the germline V gene, CDR1 is SQVTM and CDR2 is ANQGSEA. The CDR3 DNA is TGCAGCGTAGAGTATAGCTCCGAAGCTTTCTTT. Its translation is CSVEYSSEAFF.

This rearrangement joins TRBV14 to TRBJ2-3; no clear D. The CDR3 loop spans 14 amino acids. Germline values: CDR1 SGHDN, CDR2 FVKESK. The V end lost 1 base, the J end lost 5 bases, and 10 bases lay between the germline ends. CDR3 protein: CASSQVPSGDTQYF. The CDR3 DNA reads TGTGCCAGCAGCCAAGTTCCGAGTGGAGATACGCAGTATTTT.

This rearrangement joins TRBV6-5 to TRBJ2-2; D gene ambiguous. V was cut by 0 bases and J by 0 bases, with 5 bases left in between. Germline CDR1 and CDR2: MNHEY and SVGAGI. The CDR3 has 15 amino acids. The CDR3 protein is CASSYSIANTGELFF. The DNA for the CDR3 is TGTGCCAGCAGTTACTCGATCGCGAACACCGGGGAGCTGTTTTTT.

The chain uses TRBV29-1 and TRBJ2-1, with D unclear. CDR3 length equals 12 residues. V was shortened by 6 bases and J by 0 bases, with 6 bases between the two germline ends. Germline values: CDR1 SQVTM, CDR2 ANQGSEA. The CDR3 coding sequence is TGCAGCGTATTTGGCTCCTACAATGAGCAGTTCTTC. Its translation: CSVFGSYNEQFF.

The chain couples TRBV11-2 to TRBJ2-1, with TRBD1 matching 9 bases. Germline V lookup: CDR1 SGHAT, CDR2 FQNNGV. This CDR3 region has 14 residues. Trimming at V came to 4 bases and at J to 9 bases, leaving 7 bases not matched to a gene. CDR3 region: CASSSGQGWGEQFF. The CDR3 coding sequence is TGTGCCAGCAGCTCCGGACAGGGGTGGGGTGAGCAGTTCTTC. Complete variable domain (other parts from reference TRBV11-2 and TRBJ2-1): EAGVAQSPRYKIIEKRQSVAFWCNPISGHATLYWYQQILGQGPKLLIQFQNNGVVDDSQLPKDRFSAERLKGVDSTLKIQPAKLEDSAVYLCASSSGQGWGEQFFGPGTRLTVL.

The CDR3: CASSYRDRGYEQYF. The CDR3 bases are TGTGCCAGTTCATACCGGGACAGGGGTTATGAGCAGTACTTC. V gene TRBV27 combines with J gene TRBJ2-7; the match to TRBD1 covers 10 bases. V shed 9 bases, J shed 7 bases, and the junction held 12 bases outside the gene matches. The CDR3 has 14 amino acids. Germline loops: CDR1 MNHEY, CDR2 SMNVEV (reference sequence).

The V call is TRBV6-6, the J call TRBJ1-6; 7 nucleotides match TRBD1. CDR3 length equals 14 residues. CDR1 is MNHNY, CDR2 SVGAGI, per germline (reference sequence). V was pared by 7 bases and J by 17 bases, with 17 bases of the junction left unmatched. CDR3 residues: CASTPEGAEGVVHF. CDR3 DNA sequence: TGTGCCAGCACACCAGAGGGGGCTGAGGGGGTAGTCCACTTT.

In DNA form, the CDR3 reads TGTGCCAGCAGCTTGGGACAGAACCTCTACGAGCAGTACTTC. Its translation: CASSLGQNLYEQYF. The chain has TRBV5-6 and TRBJ2-7; TRBD1 might be the D (5 bases). The CDR3 runs 14 residues. The V gene lost 0 bases and the J gene lost 3 bases, with 10 bases spanning the gap. The germline V gene encodes CDR1 SGHDT and CDR2 YYEEEE.

The chain recombines TRBV9 with TRBJ2-1; no definite D call. CDR1 SGDLS and CDR2 YYNGEE come from the germline V gene. V lost 3 bases, J lost 5 bases, and 3 bases lay in between. The CDR3 extends over 11 amino acids. The CDR3 sequence: CASSADNEQFF. The CDR3 nucleotides read TGTGCCAGCAGCGCAGACAATGAGCAGTTCTTC.

V is TRBV4-3 and J is TRBJ1-2, with 8 bases identical to TRBD1. Germline assignment: CDR1 LGHNA and CDR2 YSLEER. Trimming took 0 bases from V and 7 from J; bases not matched to a gene: 7. The CDR3 is 15 residues long. The CDR3, as DNA: TGCGCCAGCAGCCAAGATCGGACAGGGAGGATTGGCTACACCTTC. As protein: CASSQDRTGRIGYTF.

The chain carries TRBV13 and TRBJ2-5; 12 bases match TRBD2. Germline lookup yields CDR1 PRHDT and CDR2 FYEKMQ (reference sequence). The CDR3 loop spans 16 amino acids. V was pared by 4 bases and J by 2 bases, with 5 bases of the junction left unmatched. The CDR3 DNA is TGTGCCAGCAGCTCCGGACTAGCGGGGCCGCAAGAGACCCAGTACTTC. It is translated as CASSSGLAGPQETQYF.

The chain is built from TRBV30 and TRBJ2-7; 8 nucleotides agree with TRBD1. Looked up from germline, CDR1 is GTSNPN and CDR2 is SVGIG (reference sequence). This CDR3 has 14 residues. The ends lost 5 bases at V and 3 bases at J; junction bases unmatched: 9. The CDR3 sequence is CAWASGRGHYEQYF. For the CDR3, the DNA is TGTGCCTGGGCTTCAGGCAGGGGGCACTACGAGCAGTACTTC. Supplemented by reference TRBV30 and TRBJ2-7, the full variable domain reads SQTIHQWPATLVQPVGSPLSLECTVEGTSNPNLYWYRQAAGRGLQLLFYSVGIGQISSEVPQNLSASRPQDRQFILSSKKLLLSDSGFYLCAWASGRGHYEQYFGPGTRLTVT.

This chain joins TRBV7-9 and TRBJ2-5; 7 bases agree with TRBD1. V shed 2 bases and J 3 bases; nucleotides not matched to a gene: 3. The CDR3 sequence is 14 residues long. Germline assignment: CDR1 SEHNR and CDR2 FQNEAQ (reference sequence). The CDR3 here is CASSLRGQKETQYF. CDR3 sequence (DNA): TGTGCCAGCAGCTTAAGGGGGCAAAAAGAGACCCAGTACTTC.